Listed here are 20 T cell receptor beta chains from one sample, sequenced in a study of blood T cell repertoires in COVID-19. The table came from immunoSEQ multiplex PCR; TCRdb's copy has only in-frame clones and leaves some out. The repertoire holds 90,000 to 150,000 clones, with approximately 80% as singletons. Sequencing was performed on peripheral blood. All receptors come from a woman aged 80 or older with acute or convalescent COVID-19.

The genes are TRBV13 and TRBJ1-2, with D possibly TRBD1 on 5 matching bases. V lost 2 bases, J lost 4 bases, and 5 bases lay in between. The germline V gene has CDR1 PRHDT and CDR2 FYEKMQ (reference sequence). This CDR3 comprises 12 residues. The CDR3 nucleotides read TGTGCCAGCAGCTTAAGGGGCTATGGCTACACCTTC. Translating it yields CASSLRGYGYTF.

This chain uses TRBV7-2 with TRBJ1-5, with TRBD1 identical over 7 bases. The CDR3 has 15 residues. The V and J ends lost 0 bases and 6 bases, in that order; junction bases with no gene match: 5. Germline V gene lookup returns CDR1 SGHTA and CDR2 FQGNSA. The CDR3 region has the DNA TGTGCCAGCAGCTTAGCAGGGGGCGCCGGTCAGCCCCAGCATTTT. This codes for CASSLAGGAGQPQHF.

This clone was seen only once. The V call is TRBV5-6, the J call TRBJ1-2, with 7 bases fitting TRBD1. This CDR3 comprises 14 residues. Germline CDR1 is SGHDT and CDR2 is YYEEEE. The junction had 5 bases not matched to a gene; V was cut back by 3 bases and J by 3 bases. CDR3 bases: TGTGCCAGCAGCTCCAAGGACAGGTACTATGGCTACACCTTC. It specifies CASSSKDRYYGYTF.

The rearrangement uses TRBV5-6 and TRBJ2-2; D is possibly TRBD1 (6 bases). The germline V gene has CDR1 SGHDT and CDR2 YYEEEE. CDR3 size: 16 residues. V was shortened by 4 bases and J by 3 bases, with 16 bases between the two germline ends. CDR3 nucleotide sequence: TGTGCCAGCAGCCCCTCAATAGCAGGGGACACCGGGGAGCTGTTTTTT. Its translation is CASSPSIAGDTGELFF.

The gene calls are TRBV7-6 and TRBJ1-1; D is unclear. The CDR3 is 15 amino acids. Trimming stripped 5 bases from V and 0 bases from J, with 13 bases between. Germline CDR1 and CDR2: SGHVS and FNYEAQ. The CDR3 coding sequence is TGTGCCAGCAGCATCGGACTTCGCATGAACACTGAAGCTTTCTTT. Its protein product is CASSIGLRMNTEAFF.

This clone has a single count. The V call is TRBV25-1, the J call TRBJ1-4, with TRBD1 as a possible D gene (6 bases). The V end was cut by 6 bases, the J end by 8 bases, with 13 bases between. Germline V gene lookup returns CDR1 MGHDK and CDR2 SYGVNS. This CDR3 is 13 amino acids long. Written as DNA, the CDR3 is TGTGCCAGCAGAGGGGGGGAGTGGGAAAAACTGTTTTTT. Encoded protein: CASRGGEWEKLFF.

This chain links TRBV6-5 with TRBJ1-1; possible D gene TRBD1, 6 bases. The CDR3 loop spans 14 amino acids. V was trimmed by 7 bases and J by 1 base, leaving 13 bases between them. The V gene's germline CDR1 is MNHEY and CDR2 SVGAGI. CDR3: CASTPGQANTEAFF. As DNA, the CDR3 is TGTGCCAGCACCCCGGGACAAGCGAACACTGAAGCTTTCTTT.

The rearrangement joins TRBV9 to TRBJ2-5; 9 bases agree with TRBD2. This CDR3 is built from 15 residues. The germline V gene encodes CDR1 SGDLS and CDR2 YYNGEE. The V gene end was trimmed by 0 bases and the J gene end by 5 bases; junction bases not matched to a gene: 5. Here the CDR3 DNA reads TGTGCCAGCAGCGTAGGGGTTAGCGGGGGTGAGACCCAGTACTTC. It yields the protein CASSVGVSGGETQYF. Looking up the rest from reference TRBV9 and TRBJ2-5 gives the full variable domain: DSGVTQTPKHLITATGQRVTLRCSPRSGDLSVYWYQQSLDQGLQFLIQYYNGEERAKGNILERFSAQQFPDLHSELNLSSLELGDSALYFCASSVGVSGGETQYFGPGTRLLVL.

The rearrangement links TRBV28 to TRBJ2-1, with 12 bases lining up with TRBD2. The CDR3 is 18 residues long. Looked up from germline, CDR1 is MDHEN and CDR2 is SYDVKM. Trimming at V came to 5 bases and at J to 5 bases, leaving 13 bases not matched to a gene. CDR3 nucleotide sequence: TGTGCCAGCAGTCCCACCGGGGGCGGGACTAGCGGGCACAATGAGCAGTTCTTC. As protein: CASSPTGGGTSGHNEQFF.

J is TRBJ1-5 and V is TRBV7-8; TRBD1 agrees at 8 bases. Losses at the gene ends were 5 bases for V and 5 bases for J; bases not matched to a gene: 8. This CDR3 has 15 amino acids. The V gene's germline CDR1 is SGHVS and CDR2 FQNEAQ. The CDR3 sequence is CASSLQAGGYQPQHF. In DNA, the CDR3 is TGTGCCAGCAGCCTCCAGGCAGGGGGCTATCAGCCCCAGCATTTT.

The V call is TRBV7-2, the J call TRBJ2-2; TRBD2 agrees at 10 bases. Germline V gives CDR1 SGHTA, CDR2 FQGNSA. There are 17 residues in the CDR3. Trimming took 3 bases from V and 3 from J; bases not matched to a gene: 7. The CDR3 coding sequence is TGTGCCAGCAGCTTCGGACCAGCGGGAGGGGACACCGGGGAGCTGTTTTTT. The encoded protein is CASSFGPAGGDTGELFF.

V is TRBV18 and J is TRBJ1-1; TRBD1 aligns across 7 bases. The germline CDR1 and CDR2 sequences are KGHSH and LQKENI. This CDR3 contains 16 residues. Trimming cost V 1 base and J 1 base; bases outside gene matches: 6. Here the CDR3 reads CASSPLTQGSNTEAFF. The CDR3 region has the DNA TGTGCCAGCTCACCACTAACACAGGGGTCGAACACTGAAGCTTTCTTT.

The rearrangement links TRBV7-9 to TRBJ2-1, with TRBD2 as a possible D gene (6 bases). V was clipped by 4 bases and J by 7 bases, with 20 bases between them. The CDR3 spans 16 residues. The V gene's germline CDR1 is SEHNR and CDR2 FQNEAQ (reference sequence). CDR3 nucleotide sequence: TGTGCCAGCAGCTACACCCCGCGGGACGGATGGAATGAGCAGTTCTTC. Encoded protein: CASSYTPRDGWNEQFF. Using reference TRBV7-9 and TRBJ2-1 for the parts outside the CDR3, the full variable domain is DTGVSQNPRHKITKRGQNVTFRCDPISEHNRLYWYRQTLGQGPEFLTYFQNEAQLEKSRLLSDRFSAERPKGSFSTLEIQRTEQGDSAMYLCASSYTPRDGWNEQFFGPGTRLTVL.

The V gene is TRBV5-1, the J gene TRBJ1-3; 9 bases align to TRBD1. Germline V CDR1 and CDR2: SGHRS, YFSETQ. The CDR3 runs 13 residues. The J segment lost 8 bases and the V segment lost 4 bases, leaving 4 bases of the junction unmatched. This CDR3 reads CASSLQGADTIYF. CDR3 bases: TGCGCCAGCAGCCTACAGGGGGCGGACACCATATATTTT.

The chain couples TRBV4-3 to TRBJ2-3, with D maybe TRBD1 (5 bases). Germline loops: CDR1 LGHNA, CDR2 YSLEER. Trimming took off 5 bases at V and 4 bases at J, with 10 bases between the two ends. The CDR3 is 13 amino acids. This chain's CDR3 is CASSARGADTQYF. CDR3 sequence (DNA): TGCGCCAGCAGCGCAAGGGGTGCAGATACGCAGTATTTT.

The chain has TRBV18 and TRBJ1-1; D perhaps matches TRBD1 (5 bases). Between the trimmed V and J ends, which lost 1 base and 3 bases, there was a span of 15 bases. The CDR3 is made up of 16 amino acids. Germline V gives CDR1 KGHSH, CDR2 LQKENI. In nucleotides, the CDR3 is TGTGCCAGCTCACCACTCTCCCAGGGACTAGACACTGAAGCTTTCTTT. Amino acids: CASSPLSQGLDTEAFF.

The chain is built from TRBV2 and TRBJ1-1; 9 bases line up with TRBD1. Per the germline V gene, CDR1 is SNHLY and CDR2 is FYNNEI. The CDR3 totals 14 residues. V lost 8 bases, J lost 6 bases, and 10 bases stayed unmatched. Here the CDR3 DNA reads TGTGCCAGCCGTTCCAGGGACAGGGTCGCTGAAGCTTTCTTT. Its protein product is CASRSRDRVAEAFF.

The chain combines TRBV2 with TRBJ2-5; D might be TRBD2 (7 bases). Looked up from germline, CDR1 is SNHLY and CDR2 is FYNNEI. Trimming shortened V by 6 bases and J by 9 bases, and 20 bases separated the two germline ends. This CDR3 contains 14 residues. The CDR3 here is CASSALGRGAAQYF. DNA of the CDR3: TGTGCCAGCAGCGCCCTGGGCCGGGGGGCGGCCCAGTACTTC. Filled out from reference TRBV2 and TRBJ2-5, the complete variable domain reads EPEVTQTPSHQVTQMGQEVILRCVPISNHLYFYWYRQILGQKVEFLVSFYNNEISEKSEIFDDQFSVERPDGSNFTLKIRSTKLEDSAMYFCASSALGRGAAQYFGPGTRLLVL.

This clone was seen more than once but under ten times. The CDR3 region has the DNA TGTGCCAGCAGCCGTACAGGGGACTATGGCTACACCTTC. Encoded protein: CASSRTGDYGYTF. This rearrangement joins TRBV12-3 or TRBV12-4 to TRBJ1-2, with TRBD1 matching over 7 bases. The V segment lost 6 bases and the J segment 3 bases; nucleotides outside the gene matches: 4. The CDR3 covers 13 residues.

The chain carries TRBV5-1 and TRBJ2-3, with a weak D call TRBD2 (5 bases). The CDR3 spans 12 residues. Germline V gene sequence: CDR1 SGHRS, CDR2 YFSETQ. V lost 4 bases, J lost 6 bases, and 9 bases lay in between. CDR3 nucleotide sequence: TGCGCCAGCAGCCGGACTGGGGATACGCAGTATTTT. Residues: CASSRTGDTQYF.